Listed here is a single T cell receptor (beta chain). Its antigen has not been determined. The sample holds no much larger clone one base away, and base qualities are not on file. This sample stems from a study of T-cell reconstitution after alpha-beta-depleted transplantation in children (dated by TCRdb to 2016 to 2018). Concerning the study at large: T-cell immune reconstitution after TCRalphabeta/CD19-depleted allogeneic hematopoietic cell transplantation in children was quantitatively tracked in the study by means of TCR repertoire profiling.

Libraries came from PCR. Sequencing instrument: Illumina HiSeq 2500. TCR library preparation used molecular barcoding, with unique molecular identifiers applied to normalize quantification of the TCRbeta repertoire. The raw public data were reprocessed by TCRdb itself: fastp quality trimming at Q25, MiXCR clonotype calling, in-frame beta chains only. Each CDR3 protein gets just one entry, which takes the most common genes and DNA from the rows behind it. A total of about 980,000 distinct CDR3 sequences appear in this sample, roughly 29% of them only once. Of the sample, over 25% falls within the top ten clones. Overall results and qualifications from the work: In some patients, high TCRbeta diversity at day 60 was attributed to recipient T cells and intrathymic progenitors that had survived conditioning. Hyperexpanded clone frequencies declined over subsequent months; after one year, T-cell counts and TCRbeta diversity were mostly attributed to newly produced T cells. About two months after transplant, the apparently early recovery of alphabetaT-cell counts reportedly depended on just several hundred clones that had expanded rapidly and came from non-depleted graft cells.

Explained via the paper, the treatment or condition label denotes: allogeneic hematopoietic cell transplantation with graft depleted of TCRalphabeta T cells and CD19 B cells. The transplant recipients were children given TCRalphabeta/CD19-depleted allogeneic hematopoietic cell grafts. Measured from the cysteine to the phenylalanine, the CDR3 is 15 residues long. The entry retains the CDR3 DNA only, 45 bases that are in frame from base 1. V is shortened by 2 bases, J by 0 bases, and the region joining them spans 7 bases. Via the germline V gene (reference sequence), CDR1 is WNHNN and CDR2 SYGVQD. Sequenced here: PBMCs, mostly from graft donor cells, sampled 360 days after TCRalphabeta/CD19-depleted stem cell transplant. The clonotype was recovered from a boy less than two years old who had a stem cell transplant for SCID, so the T cells may come from the graft donor. The V gene is TRBV10-1 and the J gene is TRBJ2-2; the best D guess is TRBD1, with 6 bases matching. CDR3 reads: CASSEGQTNTGELFF. The DNA reads as follows: TGCGCCAGCAGTGAGGGACAGACGAACACCGGGGAGCTGTTTTTT.